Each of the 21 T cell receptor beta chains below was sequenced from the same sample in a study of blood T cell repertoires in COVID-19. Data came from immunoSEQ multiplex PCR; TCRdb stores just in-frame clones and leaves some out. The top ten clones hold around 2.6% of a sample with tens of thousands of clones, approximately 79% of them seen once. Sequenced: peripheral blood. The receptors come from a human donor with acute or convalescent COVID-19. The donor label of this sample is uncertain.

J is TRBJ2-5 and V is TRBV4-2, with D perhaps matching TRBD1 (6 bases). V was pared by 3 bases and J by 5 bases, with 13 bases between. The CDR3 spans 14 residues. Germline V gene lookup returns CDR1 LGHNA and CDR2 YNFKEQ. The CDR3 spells CASSHDRPGETQYF. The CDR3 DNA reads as TGTGCCAGCAGCCATGACAGGCCCGGGGAGACCCAGTACTTC.

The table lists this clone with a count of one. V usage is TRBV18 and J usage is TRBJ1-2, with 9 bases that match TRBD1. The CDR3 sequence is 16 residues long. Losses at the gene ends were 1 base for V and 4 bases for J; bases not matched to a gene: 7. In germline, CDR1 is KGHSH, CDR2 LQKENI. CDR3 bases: TGTGCCAGCTCACCACTTAGGACAGGGGCGCCCTATGGCTACACCTTC. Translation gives CASSPLRTGAPYGYTF.

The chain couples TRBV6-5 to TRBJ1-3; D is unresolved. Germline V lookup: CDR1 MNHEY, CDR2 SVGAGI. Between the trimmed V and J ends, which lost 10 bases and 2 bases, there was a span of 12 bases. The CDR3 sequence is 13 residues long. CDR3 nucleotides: TGTGCCACCCGTTTGCAGGCTGGAAACACCATATATTTT. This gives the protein CATRLQAGNTIYF.

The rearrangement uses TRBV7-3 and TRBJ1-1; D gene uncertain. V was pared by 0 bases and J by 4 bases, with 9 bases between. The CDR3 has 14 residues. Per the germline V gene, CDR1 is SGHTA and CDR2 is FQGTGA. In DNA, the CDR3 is TGTGCCAGCAGCTTAACGGGGAGGAGCACTGAAGCTTTCTTT. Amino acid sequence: CASSLTGRSTEAFF.

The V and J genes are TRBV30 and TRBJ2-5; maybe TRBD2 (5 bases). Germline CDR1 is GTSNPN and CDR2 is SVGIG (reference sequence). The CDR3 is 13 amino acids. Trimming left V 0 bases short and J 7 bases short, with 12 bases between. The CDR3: CAWSVTRLGTQYF. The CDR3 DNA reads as TGTGCCTGGAGTGTCACTAGGCTAGGGACCCAGTACTTC.

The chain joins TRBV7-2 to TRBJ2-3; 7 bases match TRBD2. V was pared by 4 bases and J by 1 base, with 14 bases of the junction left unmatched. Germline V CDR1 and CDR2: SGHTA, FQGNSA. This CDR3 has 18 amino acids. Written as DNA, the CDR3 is TGTGCCAGCAGCTCCTCCTACGGTGGGAGGGCGGGCACAGATACGCAGTATTTT. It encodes CASSSSYGGRAGTDTQYF.

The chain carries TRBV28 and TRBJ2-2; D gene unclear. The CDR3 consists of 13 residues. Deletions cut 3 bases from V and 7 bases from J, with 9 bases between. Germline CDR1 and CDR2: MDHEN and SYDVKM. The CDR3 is CASSFRPDGELFF. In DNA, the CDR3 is TGTGCCAGCAGTTTCAGGCCGGACGGGGAGCTGTTTTTT.

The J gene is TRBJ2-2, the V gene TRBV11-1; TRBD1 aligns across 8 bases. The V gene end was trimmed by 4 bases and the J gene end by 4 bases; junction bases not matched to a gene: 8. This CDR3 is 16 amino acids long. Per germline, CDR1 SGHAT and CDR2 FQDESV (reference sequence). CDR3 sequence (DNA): TGTGCCAGCAGCTCGAGACAGGGGAGGTTCACCGGGGAGCTGTTTTTT. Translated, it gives CASSSRQGRFTGELFF.

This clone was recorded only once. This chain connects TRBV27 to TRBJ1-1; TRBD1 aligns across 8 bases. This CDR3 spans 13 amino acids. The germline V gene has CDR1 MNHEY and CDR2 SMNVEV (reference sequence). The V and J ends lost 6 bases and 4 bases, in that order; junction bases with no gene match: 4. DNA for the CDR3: TGTGCCAGCAGATTCGACAGGGGCACTGAAGCTTTCTTT. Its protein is CASRFDRGTEAFF.

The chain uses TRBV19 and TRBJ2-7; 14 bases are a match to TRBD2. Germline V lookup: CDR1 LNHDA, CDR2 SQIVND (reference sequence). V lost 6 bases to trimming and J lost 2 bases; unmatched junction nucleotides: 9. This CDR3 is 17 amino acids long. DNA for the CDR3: TGTGCCAGTAGCACCGGGACTAGCGGGAGTATCCCCTACGAGCAGTACTTC. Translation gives CASSTGTSGSIPYEQYF.

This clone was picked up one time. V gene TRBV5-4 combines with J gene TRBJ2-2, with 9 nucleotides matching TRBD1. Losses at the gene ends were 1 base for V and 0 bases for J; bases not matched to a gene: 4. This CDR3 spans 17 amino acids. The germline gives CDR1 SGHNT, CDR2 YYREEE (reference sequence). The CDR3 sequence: CASSLSTGGANTGELFF. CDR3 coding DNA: TGTGCCAGCAGCTTGAGCACAGGGGGCGCGAACACCGGGGAGCTGTTTTTT.

The CDR3 nucleotides are TGTGCCAGCAGTTTGAGGGCTGGCTACACCTTC. Protein product: CASSLRAGYTF. The V call is TRBV28, the J call TRBJ1-2; D is uncertain. Deletions cut 3 bases from V and 7 bases from J, with 6 bases between. The CDR3 sequence is 11 residues long. Germline V gene data show CDR1 as MDHEN and CDR2 as SYDVKM.

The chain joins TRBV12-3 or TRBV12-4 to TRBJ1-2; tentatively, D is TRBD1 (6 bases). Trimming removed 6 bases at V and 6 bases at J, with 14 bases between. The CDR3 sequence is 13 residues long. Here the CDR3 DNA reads TGTGCCAGCAGCCGAAACGGACAGAATGGCTACACCTTC. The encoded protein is CASSRNGQNGYTF.

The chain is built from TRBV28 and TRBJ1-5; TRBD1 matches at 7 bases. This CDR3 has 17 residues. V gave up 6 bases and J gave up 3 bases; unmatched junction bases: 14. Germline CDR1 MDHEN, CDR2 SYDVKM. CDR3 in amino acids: CASSLPVQGLLNQPQHF. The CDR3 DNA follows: TGTGCCAGCAGCCTGCCTGTACAGGGGTTACTCAATCAGCCCCAGCATTTT.

In DNA, the CDR3 is TGTGCCAGCAGTGAAGCCGCCGGCAGGGCGGCGGACACCATATATTTT. As protein: CASSEAAGRAADTIYF. The chain has TRBV6-1 and TRBJ1-3, with a possible D match to TRBD1 (5 bases). Germline loops: CDR1 MNHNS, CDR2 SASEGT. The CDR3 consists of 16 residues. The ends were cut back, 0 bases at V and 8 bases at J, with 17 bases in the middle.

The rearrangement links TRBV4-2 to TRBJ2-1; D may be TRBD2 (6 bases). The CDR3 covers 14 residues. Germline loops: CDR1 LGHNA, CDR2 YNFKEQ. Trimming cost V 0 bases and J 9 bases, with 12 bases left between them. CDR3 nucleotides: TGTGCCAGCAGCCAAGACCTCGGGACTCCTGAGCAGTTCTTC. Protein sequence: CASSQDLGTPEQFF.

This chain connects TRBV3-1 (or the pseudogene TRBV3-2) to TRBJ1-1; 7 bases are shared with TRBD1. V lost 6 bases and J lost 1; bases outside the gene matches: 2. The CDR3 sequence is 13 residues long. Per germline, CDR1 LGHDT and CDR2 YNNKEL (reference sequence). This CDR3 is CASRQGPNTEAFF. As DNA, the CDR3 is TGTGCCAGCAGACAGGGGCCGAACACTGAAGCTTTCTTT.

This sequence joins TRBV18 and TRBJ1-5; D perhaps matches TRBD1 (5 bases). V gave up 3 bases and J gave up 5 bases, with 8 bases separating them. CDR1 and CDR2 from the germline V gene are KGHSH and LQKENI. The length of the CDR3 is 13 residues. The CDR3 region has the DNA TGTGCCAGCTCACCGGGGCAAGATCAGCCCCAGCATTTT. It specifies CASSPGQDQPQHF.

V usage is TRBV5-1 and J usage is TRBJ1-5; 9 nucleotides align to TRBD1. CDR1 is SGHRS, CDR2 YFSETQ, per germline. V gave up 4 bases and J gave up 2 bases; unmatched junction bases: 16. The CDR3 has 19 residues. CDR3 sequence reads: CASSVRIQQGAMGNQPQHF. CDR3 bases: TGCGCCAGCAGCGTGAGAATTCAACAGGGGGCAATGGGCAATCAGCCCCAGCATTTT.

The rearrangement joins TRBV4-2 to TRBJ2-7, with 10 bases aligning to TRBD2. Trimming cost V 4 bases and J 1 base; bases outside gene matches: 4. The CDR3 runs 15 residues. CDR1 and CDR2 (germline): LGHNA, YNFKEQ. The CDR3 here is CASSPSGGDSYEQYF. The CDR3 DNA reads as TGTGCCAGCAGCCCTAGCGGGGGCGATTCCTACGAGCAGTACTTC.

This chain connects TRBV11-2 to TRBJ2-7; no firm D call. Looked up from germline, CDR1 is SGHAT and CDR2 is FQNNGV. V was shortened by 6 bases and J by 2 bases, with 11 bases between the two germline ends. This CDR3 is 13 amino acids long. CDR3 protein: CASSPSPAYEQYF. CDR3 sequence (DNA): TGTGCCAGCAGTCCTTCTCCAGCCTACGAGCAGTACTTC. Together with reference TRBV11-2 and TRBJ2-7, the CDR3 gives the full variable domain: EAGVAQSPRYKIIEKRQSVAFWCNPISGHATLYWYQQILGQGPKLLIQFQNNGVVDDSQLPKDRFSAERLKGVDSTLKIQPAKLEDSAVYLCASSPSPAYEQYFGPGTRLTVT.